The 27 T cell receptor beta chains below all came from one sample that was sequenced in a study of spatial heterogeneity in lung cancer. Time point described: blood at routine non-recurrence follow-up after resection. TCRdb re-analysed the 5' RACE reads in MiXCR, keeping a single row per CDR3 protein. The data show 2,600 or so distinct CDR3 sequences, about 25% seen once. This sample comprised PBMCs, obtained at follow-up. These TCRs come from a male donor with early-stage non-small cell lung cancer.

This clonotype is medium-sized (0.01 to 0.1%) by share. The library was designed around alpha chains, so this beta chain is a stray read whose abundance carries little weight. The chain couples TRBV6-6 to TRBJ2-3; TRBD1 matches at 11 bases. This CDR3 has 20 residues. The ends lost 5 bases at V and 3 bases at J; junction bases unmatched: 19. CDR1 is MNHNY and CDR2 is SVGAGI in the germline V gene (reference sequence). This chain's CDR3 is CASSNRDRGTGVVGTDTQYF. As DNA, the CDR3 is TGTGCCAGCAGTAACCGGGACAGGGGGACGGGAGTCGTTGGTACAGATACGCAGTATTTT.

Concerning this clonotype: In a library made to pick up alpha chains, this beta chain is a stray read with a size that means little. The V call is TRBV12-3 or TRBV12-4, the J call TRBJ2-7, with 8 bases lining up with TRBD2. V trimming: 4 bases; J trimming: 5 bases; junction bases outside the gene matches: 7. The CDR3 is 14 residues long. Written as DNA, the CDR3 is TGTGCCAGCAGTTGGGCGGGAGGCCCGGACGAGCAGTACTTC. This sequence encodes CASSWAGGPDEQYF.

Note on this clonotype: As an off-target read in a library built for alpha chains, this beta chain has a frequency of little significance. This CDR3 reads CSARGTVGANVLTF. CDR3 in DNA: TGCAGTGCTAGGGGTACTGTCGGGGCCAACGTCCTGACTTTC. This rearrangement joins TRBV20-1 to TRBJ2-6, with D hard to call. V lost 3 bases and J lost 4, with 10 bases in between. Germline V gene sequence: CDR1 DFQATT, CDR2 SNEGSKA (reference sequence). The CDR3 is 14 amino acids.

Concerning this clonotype: This beta chain appears as a stray read in a library generated for alpha chains; its size is not informative. V gene TRBV27 combines with J gene TRBJ2-2, with 8 bases fitting TRBD2. CDR3 length: 16 residues. J lost 3 bases, V lost 5 bases, and 8 bases had no gene match. Germline loops: CDR1 MNHEY, CDR2 SMNVEV (reference sequence). The CDR3 is CASSPLSGTDTGELFF. CDR3 coding DNA: TGTGCCAGCAGTCCCCTTAGCGGGACGGACACCGGGGAGCTGTTTTTT.

As regards this clonotype: The library was prepared for alpha chains; this beta chain is a stray read, so its frequency means little. The rearrangement joins TRBV28 to TRBJ2-2, with a weak D call TRBD1 (6 bases). This CDR3 is 17 amino acids long. V lost 3 bases and J 3 bases, leaving 17 bases between the germline ends. Germline V lookup: CDR1 MDHEN, CDR2 SYDVKM. The CDR3, as DNA: TGTGCCAGCAGTTTGCACAGGGCATGGGCGGACACCGGGGAGCTGTTTTTT. Encoded protein: CASSLHRAWADTGELFF.

This clonotype showed up just a few times. This beta chain lies outside the target of a library built for alpha chains; its clone size means little. The rearrangement uses TRBV5-1 and TRBJ2-6, with 7 bases matching TRBD1. V shed 4 bases, J shed 0 bases, and the junction held 1 base outside the gene matches. Germline lookup yields CDR1 SGHRS and CDR2 YFSETQ. The CDR3 loop spans 15 amino acids. In nucleotides, the CDR3 is TGCGCCAGCAGCCGACAGGGCTCTGGGGCCAACGTCCTGACTTTC. It yields the protein CASSRQGSGANVLTF.

Comments on this clonotype: The library was prepared for alpha chains; this beta chain is a stray read, so its frequency means little. The genes are TRBV10-3 and TRBJ2-3; D might be TRBD1 (6 bases). There are 15 residues in the CDR3. The germline gives CDR1 ENHRY, CDR2 SYGVKD. V dropped 4 bases and J dropped 4 bases, with 15 bases sitting between them. The CDR3 DNA follows: TGTGCCATCAGTGTTGGCCAGGGGAAAGCAGATACGCAGTATTTT. This translates into CAISVGQGKADTQYF.

With regard to this clonotype: This beta chain is an off-target read within a library intended for alpha chains, so its frequency means little. The chain joins TRBV7-2 to TRBJ2-3; no clear D. The CDR3 length is 13 residues. The V end was cut by 3 bases, the J end by 4 bases, with 8 bases between. Germline loops: CDR1 SGHTA, CDR2 FQGNSA. The DNA for the CDR3 is TGTGCCAGCAGCTTCTTGATCGCAGATACGCAGTATTTT. Translated, it gives CASSFLIADTQYF. Drawing the rest from reference TRBV7-2 and TRBJ2-3, the complete variable domain is GAGVSQSPSNKVTEKGKDVELRCDPISGHTALYWYRQSLGQGLEFLIYFQGNSAPDKSGLPSDRFSAERTGGSVSTLTIQRTQQEDSAVYLCASSFLIADTQYFGPGTRLTVL.

Turning to this clonotype: The library was built for alpha chains, so this beta chain is an off-target read and its size means little. This chain joins TRBV5-1 and TRBJ2-7; weak D call: TRBD1 (6 bases). This CDR3 has 14 residues. With 2 bases removed from V and 3 bases from J, the gap between germline ends came to 12 bases. Germline CDR1 is SGHRS and CDR2 is YFSETQ. The CDR3 loop is CASSFGAGDYEQYF. The CDR3, as DNA: TGCGCCAGCAGCTTCGGGGCAGGGGACTACGAGCAGTACTTC. Looking up the rest from reference TRBV5-1 and TRBJ2-7 gives the full variable domain: KAGVTQTPRYLIKTRGQQVTLSCSPISGHRSVSWYQQTPGQGLQFLFEYFSETQRNKGNFPGRFSGRQFSNSRSEMNVSTLELGDSALYLCASSFGAGDYEQYFGPGTRLTVT.

About this clonotype itself: For a library built for alpha chains, this beta chain is a stray read; little rests on its size. This chain links TRBV11-1 with TRBJ2-7; perhaps TRBD2 as D (6 bases). Per germline, CDR1 SGHAT and CDR2 FQDESV (reference sequence). The V gene lost 3 bases and the J gene lost 3 bases, with 12 bases spanning the gap. The CDR3 extends over 14 amino acids. The CDR3: CASSLGLQDYEQYF. CDR3 sequence (DNA): TGTGCCAGCAGCTTGGGACTTCAAGACTACGAGCAGTACTTC.

Details on this clonotype: As an off-target read in a library built for alpha chains, this beta chain has a frequency of little significance. The V and J genes are TRBV10-3 and TRBJ2-7; D might be TRBD1 (6 bases). Germline-derived CDR1 and CDR2 are ENHRY and SYGVKD. V gave up 3 bases and J gave up 2 bases, with 14 bases separating them. The CDR3 is made up of 15 amino acids. CDR3 amino acids: CAISEGTITPYEQYF. CDR3 nucleotide sequence: TGTGCCATCAGTGAAGGGACAATCACCCCCTACGAGCAGTACTTC.

Concerning this clonotype itself: For a library built for alpha chains, this beta chain is a stray read; little rests on its size. The CDR3 region is CSARDLTYEQYF. The CDR3 region has the DNA TGCAGTGCTAGAGATCTTACCTACGAGCAGTACTTC. The chain combines TRBV20-1 with TRBJ2-7; D call uncertain. The germline V and J ends were trimmed by 0 bases and 2 bases, with 5 bases remaining between them. CDR3 length: 12 amino acids. Germline V gives CDR1 DFQATT, CDR2 SNEGSKA (reference sequence).

A word on this clonotype: This beta chain is a stray sequence in a library constructed for alpha chains; its clone size is not meaningful. The rearrangement joins TRBV29-1 to TRBJ2-3; the D gene could be TRBD1 or TRBD2 (5 bases each). This CDR3 is 12 amino acids long. Trimming cost V 7 bases and J 4 bases, with 12 bases left between them. Germline CDR1 and CDR2: SQVTM and ANQGSEA. CDR3 loop: CSARWGSDTQYF. CDR3 DNA sequence: TGCAGCGCCCGTTGGGGGTCAGATACGCAGTATTTT.

Concerning this clonotype itself: The library was designed around alpha chains, so this beta chain is a stray read whose abundance carries little weight. This sequence joins TRBV6-1 and TRBJ2-3, with 11 bases fitting TRBD2. With 8 bases clipped from V and 0 bases from J, the junction kept 10 bases outside the gene matches. This CDR3 region has 17 residues. Germline V gene lookup returns CDR1 MNHNS and CDR2 SASEGT. This chain's CDR3 is CASCSSGRWGSTDTQYF. The DNA of the CDR3 is TGTGCCAGCTGCTCTAGCGGGAGGTGGGGTAGCACAGATACGCAGTATTTT.

This clonotype was counted only a few times. Because this beta chain is a stray read in a library intended to capture alpha chains, its abundance should not be given much weight. This chain joins TRBV5-1 and TRBJ2-2; D may correspond to TRBD1 or TRBD2 (6 bases each). V dropped 1 base and J dropped 6 bases, with 13 bases sitting between them. The CDR3 spans 15 residues. Germline CDR1 SGHRS, CDR2 YFSETQ. DNA for the CDR3: TGCGCCAGCAGCTTGTTGGGGGGCCCTGCCGGGGAGCTGTTTTTT. Its translation: CASSLLGGPAGELFF.

There are a few counts of this clonotype. In a library made to pick up alpha chains, this beta chain is a stray read with a size that means little. The V gene is TRBV20-1, the J gene TRBJ2-1, with TRBD2 identical over 8 bases. Germline loops: CDR1 DFQATT, CDR2 SNEGSKA (reference sequence). The CDR3 runs to 14 residues. The J segment lost 7 bases and the V segment lost 6 bases, leaving 11 bases of the junction unmatched. The CDR3 here is CSALRGSGRNEQFF. The DNA for the CDR3 is TGCAGTGCCCTTCGGGGGAGCGGGAGAAATGAGCAGTTCTTC.

This clonotype was counted only a few times. This beta chain represents an off-target read in a library built for alpha chains; its size is of limited meaning. V gene TRBV11-2 combines with J gene TRBJ2-7; the match to TRBD2 covers 8 bases. Losses at the gene ends were 5 bases for V and 2 bases for J; bases not matched to a gene: 8. The CDR3 loop spans 15 amino acids. The germline V gene encodes CDR1 SGHAT and CDR2 FQNNGV. The CDR3 reads CASSPLSGRAYEQYF. The CDR3, as DNA: TGTGCCAGCAGCCCCCTTTCCGGGAGGGCCTACGAGCAGTACTTC.

This clonotype has more than one count but fewer than ten. Little can be read into the size of this beta chain, an off-target read in a library designed for alpha chains. V usage is TRBV29-1 and J usage is TRBJ2-1; the D is unclear. Per germline, CDR1 SQVTM and CDR2 ANQGSEA. This CDR3 is 11 amino acids long. Trimming took 4 bases from V and 5 from J, leaving 6 bases between them. This chain's CDR3 is CSVGTNNEQFF. Here the CDR3 DNA reads TGCAGCGTTGGGACCAACAATGAGCAGTTCTTC.

In its sample, this clonotype was seen a few times. A library prepared for alpha chains yielded this beta chain as an off-target read; its size is of little meaning. The chain joins TRBV6-5 to TRBJ2-5, with TRBD1 identical over 7 bases. CDR3 length: 14 amino acids. V lost 10 bases to trimming and J lost 1 base; unmatched junction nucleotides: 9. Germline V gene sequence: CDR1 MNHEY, CDR2 SVGAGI. CDR3 DNA sequence: TGTGCCACCCGCCCCCGGACAGGCCAAGAGACCCAGTACTTC. Protein sequence: CATRPRTGQETQYF.

Concerning this clonotype itself: This beta chain came through as a stray read in a library set up for alpha chains, and its size says little. The J gene is TRBJ2-3, the V gene TRBV28, with 12 bases aligning to TRBD2. Trimming cost V 5 bases and J 9 bases; bases outside gene matches: 9. The CDR3 sequence is 15 residues long. Looked up from germline, CDR1 is MDHEN and CDR2 is SYDVKM. CDR3 region: CASSPPLAGGRTQYF. In DNA form, the CDR3 reads TGTGCCAGCAGTCCCCCTCTAGCGGGAGGGCGGACGCAGTATTTT.

Note on this clonotype: This beta chain lies outside the target of a library built for alpha chains; its clone size means little. DNA for the CDR3: TGTGCCATCAGTCGATCCGGACTAGCGGGAGACAATGAGCAGTTCTTC. Protein: CAISRSGLAGDNEQFF. V is TRBV10-3 and J is TRBJ2-1; 13 bases fit TRBD2. V lost 5 bases, J lost 5 bases, and 6 bases stayed unmatched. This CDR3 has 16 amino acids. Germline values: CDR1 ENHRY, CDR2 SYGVKD.

This clonotype has more than one count but fewer than ten. Because the library targeted alpha chains, this beta chain is an off-target read whose size means little. The V call is TRBV7-9, the J call TRBJ2-7, with no clear D. This CDR3 contains 11 residues. Germline-derived CDR1 and CDR2 are SEHNR and FQNEAQ (reference sequence). The ends were cut back, 5 bases at V and 0 bases at J, with 2 bases in the middle. The CDR3 spells CASSVSYEQYF. For the CDR3, the DNA is TGTGCCAGCAGCGTCTCCTACGAGCAGTACTTC.

To note about this clonotype: The junction shows a germline mismatch at one end, possibly a read error. The library was built for alpha chains, so this beta chain is an off-target read and its size means little. The chain carries TRBV5-1 and TRBJ2-5; TRBD2 matches 7 bases. Germline CDR1 reads SGHRS; CDR2 reads YFSETQ. The CDR3 length is 13 residues. The CDR3 DNA reads TGCGACAGCAGCCGGGGGGTGTTGGAGACCCAGTACTTC. Translation: CDSSRGVLETQYF.

About this clonotype: Within a library made for alpha chains, this beta chain is off target, and its count is uninformative. The chain has TRBV10-3 and TRBJ2-3, with 13 bases identical to TRBD2. V was clipped by 4 bases and J by 4 bases; unmatched bases: 5. CDR1 and CDR2 (germline): ENHRY, SYGVKD. This CDR3 is 16 amino acids long. The CDR3 is CAISGTSGSRADTQYF. DNA for the CDR3: TGTGCCATCAGTGGGACTAGCGGGAGTAGGGCAGATACGCAGTATTTT.

Concerning this clonotype: An end of the junction differs from the germline gene, which may be a read error. This beta chain slipped into a library made for alpha chains as a stray read, so its size is not meaningful. The chain has TRBV7-9 and TRBJ2-1; D remains unclear. This CDR3 region has 14 residues. Germline CDR1 SEHNR, CDR2 FQNEAQ (reference sequence). The CDR3 loop is CAGSLVPVYNEQFF. In nucleotides, the CDR3 is TGTGCCGGCAGCTTAGTACCGGTCTACAATGAGCAGTTCTTC.

Concerning this clonotype itself: In a library made to pick up alpha chains, this beta chain is a stray read with a size that means little. The rearrangement uses TRBV20-1 and TRBJ2-1, with 7 bases that match TRBD2. Losses at the gene ends were 4 bases for V and 15 bases for J; bases not matched to a gene: 9. Germline V gives CDR1 DFQATT, CDR2 SNEGSKA (reference sequence). The CDR3 is 11 residues long. In DNA form, the CDR3 reads TGCAGTGCTACCTGGACTAGTAGTATGTTCTTC. This encodes CSATWTSSMFF.

This clonotype ranks as medium-sized (0.01 to 0.1%). This beta chain is off target for a library built for alpha chains, so its abundance means little. The gene calls are TRBV7-9 and TRBJ2-5; a weak D match, TRBD2 (5 bases). The CDR3 is made up of 13 amino acids. The V gene's germline CDR1 is SEHNR and CDR2 FQNEAQ (reference sequence). Deletions cut 10 bases from V and 5 bases from J, with 17 bases between. The CDR3 protein is CATSSGWRETQYF. CDR3 in DNA: TGTGCCACCTCCTCGGGGTGGCGGGAGACCCAGTACTTC.